The present TCR beta chain was sequenced within a study of blood T cells in healthy people across ages. A second about 6 to 12 cycle PCR used barcoded and J-beta primers. TCRdb reprocessed the 5' RACE reads with MiXCR, giving one entry per CDR3 protein. The sample lists 750,000 to 950,000 distinct CDR3 sequences, 25% to 35% occurring once. The V gene's germline CDR1 is MNHNY and CDR2 SVGAGI (reference sequence). The CDR3 contains 13 residues. About this clonotype: No antigen is known for it.

The study, taken as a whole, reports: There were more naive CD4+ cells and higher diversity in long-lived donors than in aged donors. In these data, TCR beta diversity tracked strongly with naive T cell percentage.

These data also featured in a second study, about T cells of mothers and their children.

The chain employs TRBV6-6 and TRBJ2-5, with D unresolved. The DNA end lines up better with TRBJ2-7; the J call may be wrong. The material sequenced was blood. The origin of this receptor is a woman aged 40 to 55 in good health. As DNA, the CDR3 is TGTGCTTGCAGTTACGAGGAACGCTACGAGCAGTACTTC. Encoded protein: CACSYEERYEQYF.